The next 6 T cell receptor beta chains were all read from a single sample in a study of beta chain features in type 1 diabetes. The entirety of the isolated RNA underwent reverse transcription, so expressed TCRB transcripts were sequenced. The data were produced by immunoSEQ multiplex PCR, yet TCRdb's version contains in-frame clones alone and is incomplete. The table lists just over 600,000 clones, roughly a sixth of them singletons. The sequenced sample consisted of naive CD4+ T cells from blood. These receptors were obtained from a man younger than 30 in good health.

With regard to this clone: The same CDR3 can be traced to other DNA sequences in this sample. V is TRBV2 and J is TRBJ1-2, with D hard to call. The ends were cut back, 6 bases at V and 2 bases at J, with 4 bases in the middle. This CDR3 has 11 amino acids. CDR1 and CDR2 (germline): SNHLY, FYNNEI. CDR3: CASSENYGYTF. The DNA of the CDR3 is TGTGCCAGCAGCGAAAACTATGGCTACACCTTC. The entire variable domain, with the rest obtained from reference TRBV2 and TRBJ1-2, is as follows: EPEVTQTPSHQVTQMGQEVILRCVPISNHLYFYWYRQILGQKVEFLVSFYNNEISEKSEIFDDQFSVERPDGSNFTLKIRSTKLEDSAMYFCASSENYGYTFGSGTRLTVV.

This clone was seen a handful of times. V is TRBV7-6 and J is TRBJ2-5; 11 bases are a match to TRBD2. The CDR3 has 15 residues. Per germline, CDR1 SGHVS and CDR2 FNYEAQ. Unmatched junction bases numbered 5, after V lost 3 bases and J lost 5 bases. The CDR3 loop is CASSLLAGGRETQYF. CDR3 DNA sequence: TGTGCCAGCAGCTTGCTAGCGGGGGGAAGGGAGACCCAGTACTTC.

Remarks on this clone: The junction shows a germline mismatch at one end, possibly a read error. V and J are TRBV19 and TRBJ2-1; D is uncertain. Looked up from germline, CDR1 is LNHDA and CDR2 is SQIVND (reference sequence). CDR3 size: 14 residues. The CDR3 reads CASSLERSYNEQFF. CDR3 coding DNA: TGTGCCAGTAGTCTAGAAAGGTCCTACAATGAGCAGTTCTTC. Drawing the rest from reference TRBV19 and TRBJ2-1, the complete variable domain is DGGITQSPKYLFRKEGQNVTLSCEQNLNHDAMYWYRQDPGQGLRLIYYSQIVNDFQKGDIAEGYSVSREKKESFPLTVTSAQKNPTAFYLCASSLERSYNEQFFGPGTRLTVL.

This clone was observed a handful of times. Other DNA sequences in the same sample also yield this CDR3. The J gene is TRBJ2-5, the V gene TRBV5-4; unclear D gene. The CDR3 sequence is 12 residues long. The germline V and J ends were trimmed by 2 bases and 5 bases, with 7 bases remaining between them. Germline CDR1 SGHNT, CDR2 YYREEE (reference sequence). CDR3 nucleotides: TGTGCCAGCAGCTTCTCTGGGGAGACCCAGTACTTC. Residues: CASSFSGETQYF.

This clone was counted a few times. The CDR3 coding sequence is TGCAGTGCTCTCGGGGAGAGGGATGCTTTCTTT. Translated, it gives CSALGERDAFF. V and J are TRBV20-1 and TRBJ1-1, with no clear D. Germline V gene lookup returns CDR1 DFQATT and CDR2 SNEGSKA (reference sequence). The CDR3 length is 11 residues. The V end was cut by 5 bases, the J end by 11 bases, with 15 bases between.

This clone was found a few times. The rearrangement joins TRBV29-1 to TRBJ2-7; D may match TRBD1 or TRBD2 (6 bases each). Germline values: CDR1 SQVTM, CDR2 ANQGSEA. The V gene lost 1 base and the J gene lost 6 bases, with 10 bases spanning the gap. The CDR3 consists of 12 residues. For the CDR3, the DNA is TGCAGCGTTGAAGGAGGAGGGGGCGAGCAGTACTTC. Protein product: CSVEGGGGEQYF.